Below, 16 T cell receptor beta chains from the same sample are listed, as sequenced in a study of T-cell memory formation after mild COVID-19. TCRdb independently ran MiXCR on the 5' RACE reads; one entry per CDR3 protein. The sample shows about 200,000 distinct CDR3 sequences, approximately 10% of them seen only once. Sequenced material: PBMCs or a T cell subset sorted from them (not recorded which). Every receptor here comes from a man in his late teens or twenties who had mild COVID-19 (a few samples of this study predate the infection). Cell type and time point are not known.

This clonotype has a handful of counts. The chain joins TRBV21-1 to TRBJ1-4; TRBD1 was called by the table and not checked on the DNA. TRBV21-1 is assigned pseudogene status. The CDR3 consists of 14 residues. DNA of the CDR3: TGTGCCAGCAGCAAAAACAGGGCTAATGAAAAACTGTTTTTT. Translated: CASSKNRANEKLFF.

The chain links TRBV28 to TRBJ1-4; TRBD1 is a possible D gene (6 bases). CDR3 length: 14 residues. Germline CDR1 is MDHEN and CDR2 is SYDVKM. Trimming pared 6 bases from V and 8 bases from J, leaving 16 bases between. The CDR3 DNA reads TGTGCCAGCAGGGGGGGCCCCAATTGGGAAAAACTGTTTTTT. Its translation is CASRGGPNWEKLFF.

This clonotype occurred many times. The chain is built from TRBV7-9 and TRBJ2-3; 9 bases align to TRBD1. This CDR3 region has 16 residues. Trimming cost V 4 bases and J 4 bases; bases outside gene matches: 9. CDR1 and CDR2 (germline): SEHNR, FQNEAQ (reference sequence). The CDR3 here is CASSSPGQGTADTQYF. DNA for the CDR3: TGTGCCAGCAGCTCCCCGGGACAGGGTACGGCAGATACGCAGTATTTT. Based on the CDR3 plus reference TRBV7-9 and TRBJ2-3, the full variable domain is DTGVSQNPRHKITKRGQNVTFRCDPISEHNRLYWYRQTLGQGPEFLTYFQNEAQLEKSRLLSDRFSAERPKGSFSTLEIQRTEQGDSAMYLCASSSPGQGTADTQYFGPGTRLTVL.

The J gene is TRBJ2-3, the V gene TRBV5-6, with D hard to call. Per germline, CDR1 SGHDT and CDR2 YYEEEE. Trimming shortened V by 2 bases and J by 5 bases, and 9 bases separated the two germline ends. The length of the CDR3 is 13 residues. CDR3 bases: TGTGCCAGCAGCTTCCCAGGAGTAGATACGCAGTATTTT. Translation: CASSFPGVDTQYF. The complete variable domain, with remaining parts taken from reference TRBV5-6 and TRBJ2-3, reads DAGVTQSPTHLIKTRGQQVTLRCSPKSGHDTVSWYQQALGQGPQFIFQYYEEEERQRGNFPDRFSGHQFPNYSSELNVNALLLGDSALYLCASSFPGVDTQYFGPGTRLTVL.

This clonotype appeared a few times. The gene calls are TRBV11-3 and TRBJ2-3; no clear D gene. Trimming took 1 base from V and 7 from J, leaving 15 bases between them. CDR1 and CDR2 from the germline V gene are SGHNT and YENEEA. The length of the CDR3 is 15 residues. This CDR3 is CASSLGPDPGHTQYF. CDR3 nucleotides: TGTGCCAGCAGCTTAGGTCCCGACCCTGGACATACGCAGTATTTT.

The chain couples TRBV7-9 to TRBJ2-7; D is possibly TRBD1 (5 bases). The CDR3 is made up of 13 amino acids. Trimming took off 2 bases at V and 5 bases at J, with 10 bases between the two ends. Germline V CDR1 and CDR2: SEHNR, FQNEAQ (reference sequence). The CDR3 sequence is CASSLWQGHEQYF. Here the CDR3 DNA reads TGTGCCAGCAGCTTATGGCAGGGTCACGAGCAGTACTTC.

This clonotype has at least ten counts. The chain carries TRBV11-2 and TRBJ2-7; D remains unclear. The V and J ends lost 2 bases and 0 bases respectively, with 5 bases between them. CDR1 and CDR2 (germline): SGHAT, FQNNGV. This CDR3 is built from 13 residues. The chain's CDR3 is CASSLSASYEQYV. CDR3 nucleotide sequence: TGTGCCAGCAGCTTATCGGCCTCCTACGAGCAGTACGTC.

This clonotype was recorded a few times. The V and J genes are TRBV6-5 and TRBJ1-2; D is unclear. The CDR3 consists of 15 residues. Trimming removed 1 base at V and 6 bases at J, with 15 bases between. The V gene's germline CDR1 is MNHEY and CDR2 SVGAGI. The CDR3 bases are TGTGCCAGCAGTTACTTCGCGGGGTTGTCCCATGGCTACACCTTC. It is translated as CASSYFAGLSHGYTF.

This chain uses TRBV9 with TRBJ1-6; no clear D. The CDR3 runs 11 residues. Per the germline V gene, CDR1 is SGDLS and CDR2 is YYNGEE. V gave up 0 bases and J gave up 8 bases, with 0 bases separating them. The CDR3 coding sequence is TGTGCCAGCAGCGTAGATTCACCCCTCCACTTT. Translated: CASSVDSPLHF.

The chain is built from TRBV6-2 or TRBV6-3 and TRBJ2-1, with TRBD2 identical over 8 bases. CDR3 size: 16 residues. Germline CDR1 and CDR2: MNHEY and SVGEGT. After removal of 1 base from V and 1 base from J, the junction contained 3 bases not matched to a gene. CDR3 loop: CASSYWRGVSYNEQFF. CDR3 nucleotides: TGTGCCAGCAGTTACTGGCGGGGGGTGTCCTACAATGAGCAGTTCTTC.

This clonotype was observed many times. V and J are TRBV11-2 and TRBJ1-3; D may be TRBD1 (5 bases). The CDR3 spans 14 residues. Trimming shortened V by 2 bases and J by 6 bases, and 11 bases separated the two germline ends. Germline assignment: CDR1 SGHAT and CDR2 FQNNGV. This CDR3 is CASSLRGGVNTIYF. Written as DNA, the CDR3 is TGTGCCAGCAGCTTACGGGGGGGAGTAAACACCATATATTTT.

This clonotype was observed many times. This chain connects TRBV7-2 to TRBJ2-3; D gene ambiguous. V was pared by 3 bases and J by 0 bases, with 7 bases between. CDR1 and CDR2 from the germline V gene are SGHTA and FQGNSA. The CDR3 has 14 amino acids. As DNA, the CDR3 is TGTGCCAGCAGCTTCATTGTCAGCACAGATACGCAGTATTTT. Its protein is CASSFIVSTDTQYF.

Many counts were recorded for this clonotype. The CDR3 bases are TGTGCCAGCAGACAGACAGGGGGGACCGGGGAGCTGTTTTTT. Translation gives CASRQTGGTGELFF. V is TRBV12-3 or TRBV12-4 and J is TRBJ2-2; 9 bases agree with TRBD1. This CDR3 is built from 14 residues. With 6 bases clipped from V and 5 bases from J, the junction kept 4 bases outside the gene matches.

The chain combines TRBV11-2 with TRBJ2-7; possibly TRBD2 for D (6 bases). Germline loops: CDR1 SGHAT, CDR2 FQNNGV. This CDR3 spans 18 amino acids. Deletions cut 5 bases from V and 3 bases from J, with 26 bases between. CDR3 nucleotides: TGTGCCAGCAGCCCTAGTGCCCTGATCGCGGGGTCCTTCTACGAGCAGTACTTC. This sequence encodes CASSPSALIAGSFYEQYF.

This chain links TRBV6-5 with TRBJ1-2; no definite D call. Trimming took off 6 bases at V and 4 bases at J, with 15 bases between the two ends. The CDR3 consists of 14 residues. Germline CDR1 is MNHEY and CDR2 is SVGAGI. Here the CDR3 DNA reads TGTGCCAGCAGCCGCGGACTGGGCTTCTATGGCTACACCTTC. Its protein is CASSRGLGFYGYTF.

This clonotype was seen at least ten times. The chain recombines TRBV2 with TRBJ2-3; D is ambiguous. The V end was cut by 6 bases, the J end by 0 bases, with 4 bases between. The CDR3 has 12 residues. Germline V gene sequence: CDR1 SNHLY, CDR2 FYNNEI. This CDR3 reads CASSRSTDTQYF. CDR3 coding DNA: TGTGCCAGCAGCCGAAGCACAGATACGCAGTATTTT.